This T cell receptor beta chain was captured by sequencing in a study of control samples from healthy donors and cancer patients. The ends were cut back, 4 bases at V and 6 bases at J, with 15 bases in the middle. The CDR3 extends over 14 amino acids. From germline, CDR1 is SGHRS and CDR2 YFSETQ. TCRdb's table, derived via immunoSEQ multiplex PCR, lists solely in-frame clones and lacks some. The top ten clones hold around 6% of a sample with some 130,000 clones, roughly 89% of them seen once. This rearrangement joins TRBV5-1 to TRBJ2-3; D remains unclear. Sample: blood. This TCR came from a man between 18 and 35 years old in good health. The CDR3, as DNA: TGCGCCAGCAGCCCGGGTGGGGATTCGGATACGCAGTATTTT. Amino acids: CASSPGGDSDTQYF.